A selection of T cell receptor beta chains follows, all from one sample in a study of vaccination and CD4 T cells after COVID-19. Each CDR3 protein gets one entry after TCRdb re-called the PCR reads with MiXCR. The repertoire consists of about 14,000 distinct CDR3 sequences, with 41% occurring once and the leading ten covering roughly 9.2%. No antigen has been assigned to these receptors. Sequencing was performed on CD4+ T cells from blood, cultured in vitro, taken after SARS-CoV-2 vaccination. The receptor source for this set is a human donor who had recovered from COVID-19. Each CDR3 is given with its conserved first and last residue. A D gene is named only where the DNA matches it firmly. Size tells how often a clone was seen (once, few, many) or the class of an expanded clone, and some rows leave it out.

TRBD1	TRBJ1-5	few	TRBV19	CASSKGARQPQHF	TGTGCCAGTAGTAAGGGGGCTCGACAGCCCCAGCATTTT
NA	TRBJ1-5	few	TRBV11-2	CASSTGPNQPQHF	TGTGCCAGCAGCACAGGGCCGAATCAGCCCCAGCATTTT
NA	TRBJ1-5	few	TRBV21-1	CASSNPTGRSRQPQHF	TGTGCCAGCAGCAACCCCACAGGGCGATCTCGGCAGCCCCAGCATTTT
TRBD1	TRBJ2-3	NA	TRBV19	CASSMLKGATDTQYF	TGTGCCAGTAGTATGTTGAAGGGGGCCACAGATACGCAGTATTTT
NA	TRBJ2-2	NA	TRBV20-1	CSAKWGGASNTGELFF	TGCAGTGCTAAGTGGGGGGGGGCCTCGAACACCGGGGAGCTGTTTTTT
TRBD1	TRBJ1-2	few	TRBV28	CASSLGQGVGYTF	TGTGCCAGCAGTTTAGGCCAGGGGGTGGGCTACACCTTC
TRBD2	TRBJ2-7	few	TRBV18	CASSPLSGRALEQYF	TGTGCCAGCTCACCTCTAAGCGGGAGGGCCCTCGAGCAGTACTTC
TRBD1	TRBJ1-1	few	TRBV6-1	CASSEGTGQGREAFF	TGTGCCAGCAGTGAAGGGACAGGGCAAGGGCGGGAAGCTTTCTTT
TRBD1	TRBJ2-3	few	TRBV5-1	CASSPGQGATDTQYF	TGCGCCAGCAGCCCGGGACAGGGGGCCACAGATACGCAGTATTTT
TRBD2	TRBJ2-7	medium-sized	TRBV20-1	CSARDAGGAYEQYF	TGCAGTGCTAGAGATGCCGGGGGGGCTTACGAGCAGTACTTC
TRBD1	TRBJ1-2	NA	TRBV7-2	CASSQDRGVRRDTF	TGTGCCAGCTCACAAGACAGGGGGGTGAGGCGGGACACCTTC
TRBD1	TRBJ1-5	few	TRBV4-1	CASSQEGQSAHSNQPQHF	TGCGCCAGCAGCCAAGAGGGACAGTCAGCACATAGCAATCAGCCCCAGCATTTT
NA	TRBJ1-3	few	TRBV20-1	CSARDRGTGNTIYF	TGCAGTGCTAGAGATAGGGGTACTGGAAACACCATATATTTT
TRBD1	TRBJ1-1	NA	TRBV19	CASSIRGNRGEVKAFF	TGTGCCAGTAGTATACGGGGGAACAGGGGTGAGGTAAAAGCTTTCTTT
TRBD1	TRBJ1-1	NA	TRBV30	CAWSVLTGTGGEAFF	TGTGCCTGGAGTGTGCTGACAGGGACCGGAGGTGAAGCTTTCTTT
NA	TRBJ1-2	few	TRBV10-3	CAISDPRVGYGYTF	TGTGCCATCAGTGATCCCCGCGTTGGGTATGGCTACACCTTC
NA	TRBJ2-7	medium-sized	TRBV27	CASSPSPTYEQYF	TGTGCCAGCAGTCCGTCCCCGACCTACGAGCAGTACTTC
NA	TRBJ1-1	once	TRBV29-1	CSVEGAGTEAFF	TGCAGCGTTGAGGGCGCAGGGACTGAAGCTTTCTTT
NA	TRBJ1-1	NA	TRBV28	CASSQNTLGTKNLEAFF	TGTGCCAGCAGTCAAAATACCCTCGGGACAAAGAATCTAGAAGCTTTCTTT
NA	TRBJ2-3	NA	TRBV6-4	CASSTTEGSADTQYF	TGTGCCAGCAGTACGACAGAAGGGAGCGCAGATACGCAGTATTTT
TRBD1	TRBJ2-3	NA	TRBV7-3	CASSAAPDRGGTQYF	TGTGCCAGCAGCGCGGCCCCCGACAGGGGAGGTACGCAGTATTTT
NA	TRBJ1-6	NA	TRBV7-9	CASSLEFGGRDSPLHF	TGTGCCAGCAGCTTAGAATTCGGGGGGCGTGATTCACCCCTCCACTTT
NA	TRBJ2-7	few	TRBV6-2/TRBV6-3	CASSLGRSYEQYF	TGTGCCAGCAGTTTGGGCCGCTCCTACGAGCAGTACTTC
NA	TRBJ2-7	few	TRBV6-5	CASSYSPGSYEQYF	TGTGCCAGCAGTTACTCACCAGGCTCCTACGAGCAGTACTTC
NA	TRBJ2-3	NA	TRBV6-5	CASSYGQSTDTQYF	TGTGCCAGCAGTTACGGACAGAGCACAGATACGCAGTATTTT
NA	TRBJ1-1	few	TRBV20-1	CSAKKPGSNTEAFF	TGCAGTGCTAAAAAACCAGGGTCTAACACTGAAGCTTTCTTT
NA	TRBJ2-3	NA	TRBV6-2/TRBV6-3	CASSPDRSPDTQYF	TGTGCCAGCAGCCCCGACAGGAGCCCAGATACGCAGTATTTT
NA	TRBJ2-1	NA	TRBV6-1	CASSESSIYNEQFF	TGTGCCAGCAGTGAATCCTCCATCTACAATGAGCAGTTCTTC
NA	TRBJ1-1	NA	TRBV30	CAWVNTEAFF	TGTGCCTGGGTTAACACTGAAGCTTTCTTT
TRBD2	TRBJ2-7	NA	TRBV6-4	CASSVESGSPYEQYF	TGTGCCAGCAGTGTTGAGAGCGGGAGCCCCTACGAGCAGTACTTC
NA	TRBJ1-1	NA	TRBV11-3	CASSSPRDKGTEAFF	TGTGCCAGCAGCTCCCCCCGGGACAAAGGCACTGAAGCTTTCTTT
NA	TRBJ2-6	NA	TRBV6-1	CASSRPNRAGANVLTF	TGTGCCAGCAGTCGACCTAACAGGGCTGGGGCCAACGTCCTGACTTTC